This T cell receptor beta chain was captured by sequencing in a study of blood T cell repertoires in COVID-19. Germline V gene data show CDR1 as SGHRS and CDR2 as YFSETQ. V lost 4 bases, J lost 2 bases, and 9 bases lay in between. This CDR3 is built from 13 residues. Measured with immunoSEQ multiplex PCR; TCRdb has only the in-frame clones, and not every one. Altogether approximately 300,000 clones are present, around 82% being singletons, with the ten largest covering around 1%. This chain connects TRBV5-1 to TRBJ1-1, with D hard to call. Sequences were obtained from peripheral blood. The TCR was taken from a human donor with COVID-19, enrolled during active disease. The donor label of this sample is uncertain. This chain's CDR3 is CASSPSGNTEAFF. As DNA, the CDR3 is TGCGCCAGCAGCCCCAGCGGAAACACTGAAGCTTTCTTT.